A selection of T cell receptor beta chains follows, all from one sample in a study of blood T cell repertoires in COVID-19. The method was immunoSEQ multiplex PCR; TCRdb's version includes in-frame clones alone and lacks a portion of them. This table has roughly 270,000 clones, 75% to 90% appearing once. The sample consisted of PBMCs or T cells enriched from blood (not recorded which). These receptor sequences come from a woman between 50 and 59 years old who had recovered from COVID-19. Both conserved end residues are part of each CDR3. Fields, in order: clone size, V gene, D gene, J gene, CDR3 DNA, CDR3 protein. A D gene is named only where the DNA matches it firmly. Clone size is shown for a subset of rows, as once, few, many or a class of expanded clone.

-	TRBV19	-	TRBJ1-6	TGTGCCAGTAACCGGGACTATAATTCACCCCTCCACTTT	CASNRDYNSPLHF
-	TRBV4-1	-	TRBJ2-1	TGCGCCAGCGGTGGGGAGAGGGATGAGCAGTTCTTC	CASGGERDEQFF
-	TRBV28	-	TRBJ1-2	TGTGCCAGCAGTTTATTAGGGGAATTGGCCACCTTC	CASSLLGELATF
-	TRBV5-4	TRBD1	TRBJ1-1	TGTGCCAGCAGCTTGACGGGACAGAGTCATGAAGCTTTCTTT	CASSLTGQSHEAFF
once	TRBV5-8	TRBD1	TRBJ2-1	TGTGCCAGCAGCTTGGAGGGGGCATACAATGAGCAGTTCTTC	CASSLEGAYNEQFF
-	TRBV20-1	-	TRBJ2-7	TGCAGTGCTAGTCCCCTAGCCACAAGTACACCCTGGGAGCAGTACTTC	CSASPLATSTPWEQYF
-	TRBV7-2	-	TRBJ1-3	TGTGCCAGCAGCTTAGACGCCAGGGGCTTTGGAAACACCATATATTTT	CASSLDARGFGNTIYF
-	TRBV2	-	TRBJ1-6	TGTGCCAGCATTCAGGGGCGGAATTCACCCCTCCACTTT	CASIQGRNSPLHF
-	TRBV5-1	TRBD1	TRBJ2-1	TGCGCCAGCAGCGGACAGGGGATTTCCTACAATGAGCAGTTCTTC	CASSGQGISYNEQFF
-	TRBV28	-	TRBJ1-5	TGTGCCAGCAGTCCCCCGGACGGGAACTATCAGCCCCAGCATTTT	CASSPPDGNYQPQHF
once	TRBV7-3	TRBD2	TRBJ2-7	TGTGCCAGCAGCCCATTAGCGGGGGGACTAGGGGAGCAGTACTTC	CASSPLAGGLGEQYF
-	TRBV19	TRBD2	TRBJ2-6	TGTGCCAGTACCCCTGGGGGGGCTGGGGCCAACGTCCTGACTTTC	CASTPGGAGANVLTF
-	TRBV5-1	-	TRBJ2-3	TGCGCCAGCAGCTTGTCTAGTCCCTCCTACCCAGATACGCAGTATTTT	CASSLSSPSYPDTQYF
once	TRBV6-5	TRBD1	TRBJ1-4	TGTGCCAGCAGTTACTCGGGACAGTCAACTAATGAAAAACTGTTTTTT	CASSYSGQSTNEKLFF
once	TRBV7-9	-	TRBJ1-1	TGTGCCAGCAGCCCCCGGGCGGGGGGGTACACTGAAGCTTTCTTT	CASSPRAGGYTEAFF
-	TRBV11-2	-	TRBJ1-4	TGTGCCAGCAGCCCCATGACAGTTCAAAGCGAAAAACTGTTTTTT	CASSPMTVQSEKLFF
-	TRBV10-3	TRBD2	TRBJ2-1	TGTGCCAGCTCGGGGAGGGATCTTGATGAAGAGCAGTTCTTC	CASSGRDLDEEQFF
-	TRBV29-1	-	TRBJ2-6	TGCAGCGTTGAATGGGACATTGTTGGGGCCAACGTCCTGACTTTC	CSVEWDIVGANVLTF
once	TRBV5-1	TRBD2	TRBJ2-7	TGCGCCAGCAGCACCAGAAGCACCCCGGGACTAGCGGGGTCCTACGAGCAGTACTTC	CASSTRSTPGLAGSYEQYF
-	TRBV5-1	TRBD2	TRBJ2-1	TGCGCCAGCAGCCCAATCAGCGGGGACAATGAGCAGTTCTTC	CASSPISGDNEQFF
-	TRBV15	-	TRBJ1-2	TGTGCCGCGGCCGGAATCGAGGGTTACTATGGCTACACCTTC	CAAAGIEGYYGYTF
-	TRBV6-5	TRBD1	TRBJ1-4	TGTGCCAGCAGTTCAGGGGGAACGGGTGAAAAACTGTTTTTT	CASSSGGTGEKLFF
many	TRBV18	TRBD1	TRBJ2-7	TGTGCCAGCTCACCACGACAGGGTACATACGAGCAGTACTTC	CASSPRQGTYEQYF
few	TRBV19	TRBD1	TRBJ2-5	TGTGCCAGTGACAGGGGTCTAGGGGAGACCCAGTACTTC	CASDRGLGETQYF
-	TRBV2	-	TRBJ1-1	TGTGCCAGCACAGGTCGGATGAACACTGAAGCTTTCTTT	CASTGRMNTEAFF
-	TRBV6-5	-	TRBJ2-7	TGTGCCAGCAGAAGGGAGGACTTCTCCTACGAGCAGTACTTC	CASRREDFSYEQYF
-	TRBV5-1	TRBD1	TRBJ2-7	TGCGCCAGCAGCTCAACAGGGGGAAGAACCTACGAGCAGTACTTC	CASSSTGGRTYEQYF
few	TRBV19	-	TRBJ1-2	TGTGCCAGTAGTCAAGACGGGGATGGGTATGGCTACACCTTC	CASSQDGDGYGYTF
-	TRBV7-8	-	TRBJ1-4	TGTGCCAGCCTCATGGGGGGGGTCTACAATGAAAAACTGTTTTTT	CASLMGGVYNEKLFF
-	TRBV7-8	TRBD1	TRBJ1-2	TGTGCCAGCAGCCAGGACAGGGGAAACTATGGCTACACCTTC	CASSQDRGNYGYTF
-	TRBV5-1	-	TRBJ2-1	TGCGCCAGCAGCTTGGACGCCGGGACAATCGGCAATGAGCAGTTCTTC	CASSLDAGTIGNEQFF
few	TRBV10-2	-	TRBJ1-1	TGCGCCAGCAGTGAACAGCACAACACTGAAGCTTTCTTT	CASSEQHNTEAFF
-	TRBV5-1	TRBD2	TRBJ2-5	TGCGCCAGCAGCTTGGTGGGGGGGTACCAAGAGACCCAGTACTTC	CASSLVGGYQETQYF
-	TRBV3-1/TRBV3-2	-	TRBJ1-6	TGTGCCAGCAGCCAAGATTGGGCCAATTCACCCCTCCACTTT	CASSQDWANSPLHF
-	TRBV10-1	TRBD1	TRBJ2-7	TGCGCCACCGGACAGGGCTACGAGCAGTACTTC	CATGQGYEQYF
-	TRBV10-3	TRBD1	TRBJ2-1	TGTGCCATCAGTGAGGGGAGGACAGGGGACGATGAGCAGTTCTTC	CAISEGRTGDDEQFF
-	TRBV27	TRBD2	TRBJ2-2	TGTGCCAGCAGTCCCCCTTTAACTAGCGGGCGCACCGGGGAGCTGTTTTTT	CASSPPLTSGRTGELFF
once	TRBV4-3	TRBD2	TRBJ2-2	TGCGCCAGCAGCCATGGCAAGCGGGGCGGGGTTGATACCGGGGAGCTGTTTTTT	CASSHGKRGGVDTGELFF
-	TRBV4-1	TRBD2	TRBJ2-1	TGCGCCAGCAGCCAAGAATATCAGCGGGGGCACTCCTACAATGAGCAGTTCTTC	CASSQEYQRGHSYNEQFF
-	TRBV11-2	-	TRBJ1-3	TGTGCCAGCACTCTACAGGCGAACTCTGGAAACACCATATATTTT	CASTLQANSGNTIYF
-	TRBV6-1	TRBD2	TRBJ2-7	TGTGCCAGCAGTGAAGTACAGCGGGGGGCGTCAAACTCCTACGAGCAGTACTTC	CASSEVQRGASNSYEQYF
-	TRBV5-1	TRBD1	TRBJ2-5	TGCGCCAGCAGCCGAGGGACAGGGGGTCCGGAGACCCAGTACTTC	CASSRGTGGPETQYF
-	TRBV19	TRBD2	TRBJ2-1	TGTGCCAGTAGTATGATCGGGACTATCTACAATGAGCAGTTCTTC	CASSMIGTIYNEQFF
-	TRBV7-6	TRBD2	TRBJ2-7	TGTGCCAGCAGCTTAGTTCTAGCGGGAGGCGCCAGCAGTGAGCAGTACTTC	CASSLVLAGGASSEQYF
once	TRBV5-4	TRBD1	TRBJ2-6	TGTGCCAGCAGCCAAGGACAGGGGGGGTACTCTGGGGCCAACGTCCTGACTTTC	CASSQGQGGYSGANVLTF
-	TRBV5-4	TRBD1	TRBJ1-4	TGTGCCAGCAGCCACGACAGGGGGAATGAAAAACTGTTTTTT	CASSHDRGNEKLFF